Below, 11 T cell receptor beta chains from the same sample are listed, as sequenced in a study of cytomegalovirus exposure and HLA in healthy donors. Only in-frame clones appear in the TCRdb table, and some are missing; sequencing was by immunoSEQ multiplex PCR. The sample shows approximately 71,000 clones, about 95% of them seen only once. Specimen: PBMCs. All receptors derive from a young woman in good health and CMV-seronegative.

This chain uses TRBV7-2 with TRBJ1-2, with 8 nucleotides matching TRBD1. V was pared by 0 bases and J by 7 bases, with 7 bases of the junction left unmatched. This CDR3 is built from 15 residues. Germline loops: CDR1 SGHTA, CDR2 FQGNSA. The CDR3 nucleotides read TGTGCCAGCAGCTTAGCGCAGGGGGCAAGTAGTGGCTACACCTTC. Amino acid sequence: CASSLAQGASSGYTF.

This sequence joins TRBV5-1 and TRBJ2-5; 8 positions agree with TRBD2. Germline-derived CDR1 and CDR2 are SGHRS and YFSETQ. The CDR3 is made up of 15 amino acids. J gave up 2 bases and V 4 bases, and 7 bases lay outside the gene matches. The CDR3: CASSRPGGSQETQYF. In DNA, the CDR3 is TGCGCCAGCAGCAGGCCGGGAGGGTCTCAAGAGACCCAGTACTTC.

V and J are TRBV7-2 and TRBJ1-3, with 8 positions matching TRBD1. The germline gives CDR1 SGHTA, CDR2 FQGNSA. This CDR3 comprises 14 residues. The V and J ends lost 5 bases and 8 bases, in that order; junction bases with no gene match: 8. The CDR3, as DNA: TGTGCCAGCAGCCGAGGACAGGGCGGATACACCATATATTTT. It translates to CASSRGQGGYTIYF.

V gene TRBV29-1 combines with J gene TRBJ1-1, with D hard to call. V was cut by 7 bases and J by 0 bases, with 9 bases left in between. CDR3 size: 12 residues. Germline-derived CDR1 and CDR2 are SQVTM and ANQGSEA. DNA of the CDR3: TGCAGCGGTACAATCCTGAACACTGAAGCTTTCTTT. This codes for CSGTILNTEAFF.

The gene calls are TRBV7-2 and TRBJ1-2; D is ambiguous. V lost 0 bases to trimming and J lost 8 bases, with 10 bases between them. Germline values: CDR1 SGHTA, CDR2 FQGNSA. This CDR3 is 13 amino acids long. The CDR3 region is CASSLALLGGYTF. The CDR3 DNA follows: TGTGCCAGCAGCTTAGCCCTCCTCGGGGGCTACACCTTC.

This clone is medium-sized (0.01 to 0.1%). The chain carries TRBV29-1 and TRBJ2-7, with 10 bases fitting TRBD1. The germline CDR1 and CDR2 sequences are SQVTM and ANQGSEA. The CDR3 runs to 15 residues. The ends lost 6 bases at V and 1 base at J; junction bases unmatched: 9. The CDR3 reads CSVSGGGQGSYEQYF. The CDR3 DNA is TGCAGCGTCTCCGGTGGGGGACAGGGGTCCTACGAGCAGTACTTC.

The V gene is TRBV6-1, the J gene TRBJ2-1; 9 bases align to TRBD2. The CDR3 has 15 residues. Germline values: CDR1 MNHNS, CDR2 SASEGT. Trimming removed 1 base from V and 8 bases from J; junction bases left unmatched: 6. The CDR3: CASSEGRGGADEQFF. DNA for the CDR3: TGTGCCAGCAGTGAAGGGCGCGGGGGGGCCGATGAGCAGTTCTTC.

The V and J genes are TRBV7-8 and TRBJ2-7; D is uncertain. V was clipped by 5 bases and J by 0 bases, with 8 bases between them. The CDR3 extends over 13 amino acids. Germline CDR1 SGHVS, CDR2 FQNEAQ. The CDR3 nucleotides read TGTGCCAGCAGCCCCCGGTCCTCCTACGAGCAGTACTTC. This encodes CASSPRSSYEQYF.

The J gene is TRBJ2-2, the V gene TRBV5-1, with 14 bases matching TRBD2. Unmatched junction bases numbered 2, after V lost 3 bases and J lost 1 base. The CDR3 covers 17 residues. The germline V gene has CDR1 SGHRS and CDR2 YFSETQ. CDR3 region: CASSWGTSGGNTGELFF. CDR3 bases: TGCGCCAGCAGCTGGGGGACTAGCGGGGGGAACACCGGGGAGCTGTTTTTT.

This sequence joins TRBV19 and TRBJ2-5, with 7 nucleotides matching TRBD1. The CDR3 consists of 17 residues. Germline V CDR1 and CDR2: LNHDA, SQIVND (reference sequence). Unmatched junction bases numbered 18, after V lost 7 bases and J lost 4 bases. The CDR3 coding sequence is TGTGCCAGTATCTCTCCCCCCCCAGGGGGACACCGAGAGACCCAGTACTTC. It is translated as CASISPPPGGHRETQYF.

As DNA, the CDR3 is TGTGCCAGCAGCTCCGACAGGGGGGGATACACAGATACGCAGTATTTT. Translated: CASSSDRGGYTDTQYF. The genes are TRBV7-8 and TRBJ2-3; 9 nucleotides line up with TRBD1. Germline assignment: CDR1 SGHVS and CDR2 FQNEAQ. The CDR3 is 16 residues long. Trimming removed 4 bases from V and 2 bases from J; junction bases left unmatched: 7.